Sequencing of this TCR delta chain was carried out in a study of gamma-delta T cells after stem cell transplantation. TCRdb called clones from the RT-PCR reads again using CATT. In the table there are roughly 1,200 delta-chain clones, approximately 16% of which are singletons. V dropped 4 bases and J dropped 5 bases, with 19 bases sitting between them. CDR1 is GEAIGNYY, CDR2 EKD, per germline. CDR3 size: 15 residues. In regard to this clone: Only one base separates this from a far larger clonotype, so it likely reflects a read error. Other DNA sequences within the sample encode an identical CDR3.

Sequencing was performed on gamma-delta T cells. The rearrangement joins TRDV2 to TRDJ1, with a tentative D call TRDD3 (6 bases). The clonotype comes from a human donor. It is not recorded whose cells these are; they may come from a transplant donor. This CDR3 is CACDSLSTGGDKLIF. CDR3 in DNA: TGTGCCTGTGATTCTCTTAGTACGGGGGGAGATAAACTCATCTTT.